This entry lists 6 T cell receptor beta chains sequenced from one sample in a study of technical replicates of blood from a few donors. The repertoire was sequenced with immunoSEQ multiplex PCR; TCRdb's copy has only in-frame clones and lacks some. Of about 75,000 clones listed, approximately 96% are singletons. The sample was T cells isolated from PBMCs. The receptors come from a human donor in good health.

CDR3 in amino acids: CASSLERSNEKLFF. DNA for the CDR3: TGCGCCAGCAGCTTGGAGAGGAGTAATGAAAAACTGTTTTTT. This chain joins TRBV5-1 and TRBJ1-4; D gene ambiguous. The CDR3 contains 14 residues. The germline V gene encodes CDR1 SGHRS and CDR2 YFSETQ. The V gene lost 0 bases and the J gene lost 4 bases, with 7 bases spanning the gap.

The chain has TRBV6-6 and TRBJ2-5, with D perhaps TRBD1 (5 bases). Trimming pared 2 bases from V and 4 bases from J, leaving 17 bases between. Germline V gene data show CDR1 as MNHNY and CDR2 as SVGAGI (reference sequence). The CDR3 extends over 16 amino acids. The CDR3, as DNA: TGTGCCAGCAGTTACCCCACCCCTCAGGGCCGAGAGACCCAGTACTTC. It translates to CASSYPTPQGRETQYF.

The genes are TRBV5-5 and TRBJ1-5, with D possibly being TRBD1 (5 bases). Germline CDR1 and CDR2: SGHKS and YYEKEE (reference sequence). CDR3 length: 14 residues. Trimming pared 1 base from V and 6 bases from J, leaving 11 bases between. For the CDR3, the DNA is TGTGCCAGCAGCTTGACTTCGGGGGTTCAGCCCCAGCATTTT. It is translated as CASSLTSGVQPQHF. Full variable domain (outside the CDR3, taken from reference TRBV5-5 and TRBJ1-5): DAGVTQSPTHLIKTRGQQVTLRCSPISGHKSVSWYQQVLGQGPQFIFQYYEKEERGRGNFPDRFSARQFPNYSSELNVNALLLGDSALYLCASSLTSGVQPQHFGDGTRLSIL.

This chain links TRBV6-6 with TRBJ2-3; D is ambiguous. The CDR3 has 14 amino acids. With 3 bases removed from V and 2 bases from J, the gap between germline ends came to 9 bases. CDR1 is MNHNY and CDR2 is SVGAGI in the germline V gene (reference sequence). The CDR3, as DNA: TGTGCCAGCAGTTATCTAAGCTTCACAGATACGCAGTATTTT. The encoded protein is CASSYLSFTDTQYF.

The chain couples TRBV12-2 to TRBJ1-5. TRBV12-2 is designated a pseudogene. The CDR3 covers 16 residues. The CDR3 region has the DNA TGTGCAAGTCGCTGCCGATACTCGGGGGACTCCCAGCCCCAGCATTTT. It yields the protein CASRCRYSGDSQPQHF.

J is TRBJ1-2 and V is TRBV30; 8 bases align to TRBD1. Germline CDR1 reads GTSNPN; CDR2 reads SVGIG (reference sequence). This CDR3 spans 14 amino acids. CDR3 in amino acids: CARSPAGGGYGYTF. Written as DNA, the CDR3 is TGTGCTCGGAGCCCCGCAGGGGGCGGGTATGGCTACACCTTC.